These 15 T cell receptor beta chains were sequenced from one sample in a study of T cells in Graves' hyperthyroidism and ophthalmopathy. RNA transcripts yielded amplified TCR beta CDR3 regions. Primed by the HTBI set, a first-round RT-PCR was run on the TCR CDR3. MiXCR was run by TCRdb on the multiplex PCR reads, yielding one entry per CDR3 protein. This table has more than 500,000 distinct CDR3 sequences, under 20% appearing once. Sequencing was performed on blood. These TCRs come from a woman aged 25 to 39 with Graves' hyperthyroidism.

This clonotype turned up a few times. As DNA, the CDR3 is TGTGCCAGCAGTACCGGGACAGGGTTGGACAATGAGCAGTTCTTC. This translates into CASSTGTGLDNEQFF. The chain is built from TRBV27 and TRBJ2-1, with TRBD1 matching over 9 bases. CDR1 is MNHEY, CDR2 SMNVEV, per germline (reference sequence). The trim removed 5 bases at V and 5 bases at J, leaving 7 bases unmatched. This CDR3 is 15 amino acids long.

This clonotype was recorded at least ten times. CDR3 sequence: CASSHSRGRRNEQFF. The CDR3 DNA reads TGTGCCAGCAGCCACAGCAGGGGGAGAAGGAATGAGCAGTTCTTC. This chain joins TRBV7-3 and TRBJ2-1, with 7 bases identical to TRBD1. This CDR3 is 15 amino acids long. CDR1 is SGHTA and CDR2 is FQGTGA in the germline V gene. Trimming at V came to 5 bases and at J to 7 bases, leaving 11 bases not matched to a gene.

This clonotype has ten or more counts. V and J are TRBV24-1 and TRBJ2-1; possibly TRBD2 for D (5 bases). Germline-derived CDR1 and CDR2 are KGHDR and SFDVKD. The CDR3 is 14 residues long. V lost 8 bases, J lost 4 bases, and 14 bases lay in between. In DNA, the CDR3 is TGTGCCACCATGAGGGCCCCCCGTTACAATGAGCAGTTCTTC. Translating gives CATMRAPRYNEQFF.

This clonotype was seen at least ten times. The chain employs TRBV7-3 and TRBJ2-7; a possible D gene is TRBD2 (6 bases). There are 13 residues in the CDR3. Trimming pared 2 bases from V and 6 bases from J, leaving 11 bases between. The germline V gene encodes CDR1 SGHTA and CDR2 FQGTGA. CDR3 DNA: TGTGCCAGCAGCTTAGGGCGGGAAACCGAGCAGTACTTC. It is translated as CASSLGRETEQYF.

The chain joins TRBV24-1 to TRBJ2-3, with TRBD2 matching 10 bases. The junction had 9 bases not matched to a gene; V was cut back by 12 bases and J by 1 base. Germline V gene sequence: CDR1 KGHDR, CDR2 SFDVKD. The CDR3 runs 15 residues. The CDR3 spells CAAAGTSDGTDTQYF. The CDR3 DNA is TGTGCCGCCGCCGGGACTAGCGACGGCACAGATACGCAGTATTTT.

This clonotype came up many times. The chain recombines TRBV28 with TRBJ1-2, with 7 bases identical to TRBD1. V was clipped by 3 bases and J by 4 bases; unmatched bases: 8. CDR1 MDHEN and CDR2 SYDVKM come from the germline V gene. This CDR3 spans 15 amino acids. The CDR3, as DNA: TGTGCCAGCAGTTTTAAAGACAGGGCGTCCTATGGCTACACCTTC. It encodes CASSFKDRASYGYTF.

This clonotype has a handful of counts. The chain links TRBV5-1 to TRBJ1-1; D gene unclear. The CDR3 covers 15 residues. Trimming stripped 4 bases from V and 3 bases from J, with 16 bases between. The germline V gene has CDR1 SGHRS and CDR2 YFSETQ. The CDR3 DNA follows: TGCGCCAGCAGCCTATACCGACGCGGATACACTGAAGCTTTCTTT. Its translation is CASSLYRRGYTEAFF.

This clonotype has just a few counts. The chain has TRBV10-1 and TRBJ2-3; D is unclear. The germline gives CDR1 WNHNN, CDR2 SYGVQD (reference sequence). This CDR3 spans 12 amino acids. The germline V and J ends were trimmed by 0 bases and 7 bases, with 5 bases remaining between them. This chain's CDR3 is CASSESDHTQYF. For the CDR3, the DNA is TGCGCCAGCAGTGAGTCTGACCATACGCAGTATTTT.

The chain links TRBV24-1 to TRBJ2-3, with TRBD2 matching 7 bases. V was pared by 1 base and J by 1 base, with 4 bases of the junction left unmatched. The CDR3 sequence is 16 residues long. Germline CDR1 is KGHDR and CDR2 is SFDVKD. CDR3 region: CATSDFRGEGTDTQYF. The CDR3 region has the DNA TGTGCCACCAGTGATTTTCGGGGGGAAGGCACAGATACGCAGTATTTT.

This clonotype has at least ten counts. V usage is TRBV2 and J usage is TRBJ1-5; perhaps TRBD1 as D (5 bases). CDR1 is SNHLY and CDR2 is FYNNEI in the germline V gene. V was cut by 4 bases and J by 2 bases, with 12 bases left in between. CDR3 length equals 15 residues. The CDR3 is CASSAGGWGNQPQHF. The CDR3 DNA sequence: TGTGCCAGCAGTGCGGGGGGTTGGGGCAATCAGCCCCAGCATTTT.

This clonotype was counted many times. The chain recombines TRBV20-1 with TRBJ2-3; D possibly corresponds to TRBD1 (6 bases). The CDR3 contains 14 residues. Germline CDR1 is DFQATT and CDR2 is SNEGSKA (reference sequence). The V end lost 1 base, the J end lost 0 bases, and 8 bases lay between the germline ends. CDR3 sequence reads: CSARGTGSTDTQYF. The CDR3 nucleotides are TGCAGTGCTAGAGGCACAGGGAGCACAGATACGCAGTATTTT.

This sequence joins TRBV11-2 and TRBJ1-6; D is perhaps TRBD1 (5 bases). CDR3 size: 14 residues. Trimming pared 0 bases from V and 7 bases from J, leaving 7 bases between. Germline CDR1 reads SGHAT; CDR2 reads FQNNGV. Here the CDR3 reads CASSLDWGNSPLHF. CDR3 in DNA: TGTGCCAGCAGCTTAGATTGGGGCAATTCACCCCTCCACTTT.

This clonotype was seen at least ten times. V gene TRBV6-2 or TRBV6-3 combines with J gene TRBJ2-1; D might be TRBD1 (6 bases). The CDR3 is 14 residues long. The V end was cut by 4 bases, the J end by 7 bases, with 14 bases between. Germline lookup yields CDR1 MNHEY and CDR2 SVGEGT. CDR3 DNA sequence: TGTGCCAGCAGTTCTCCCTTGACAGGTAATGAGCAGTTCTTC. Its protein is CASSSPLTGNEQFF.

The chain carries TRBV13 and TRBJ2-3, with a possible D match to TRBD2 (6 bases). The V and J ends lost 5 bases and 1 base respectively, with 13 bases between them. Germline CDR1 and CDR2: PRHDT and FYEKMQ (reference sequence). The CDR3 totals 15 residues. CDR3 in amino acids: CASSEGIAGTDTQYF. The CDR3 DNA reads as TGTGCCAGCAGCGAGGGAATAGCGGGCACAGATACGCAGTATTTT. The full variable domain, its missing parts supplied by reference TRBV13 and TRBJ2-3, is AAGVIQSPRHLIKEKRETATLKCYPIPRHDTVYWYQQGPGQDPQFLISFYEKMQSDKGSIPDRFSAQQFSDYHSELNMSSLELGDSALYFCASSEGIAGTDTQYFGPGTRLTVL.

This clonotype has at least ten counts. The gene calls are TRBV27 and TRBJ2-7; 10 bases fit TRBD2. This CDR3 is built from 16 residues. Germline trimming cut 3 bases from V and 3 bases from J; bases unmatched to any gene: 8. CDR1 is MNHEY, CDR2 SMNVEV, per germline (reference sequence). For the CDR3, the DNA is TGTGCCAGCAGTTTCCTTACCGGGACTAGCGTCTACGAGCAGTACTTC. This encodes CASSFLTGTSVYEQYF.